A single sample gave rise to the 15 T cell receptor beta chains below, sequenced in a study of cytomegalovirus exposure and HLA in healthy donors. Researchers ran the PCR with 60 Vbeta and 13 Jbeta primers. Assay used: immunoSEQ multiplex PCR; TCRdb lists only in-frame clones, some missing. The sample includes roughly 100,000 clones, roughly 70% seen only once; the top ten take under 1.5%. Input material: PBMCs. The receptors shown here come from a man aged 40-49 years in good health and CMV-seronegative.

This chain connects TRBV10-3 to TRBJ1-3; D gene uncertain. V was pared by 4 bases and J by 2 bases, with 12 bases between. The CDR3 is 15 amino acids. Germline lookup yields CDR1 ENHRY and CDR2 SYGVKD. The CDR3 region is CAISGGEKTGNTIYF. In DNA, the CDR3 is TGTGCCATCAGTGGTGGGGAGAAAACTGGAAACACCATATATTTT.

The rearrangement uses TRBV5-1 and TRBJ2-6; 9 bases map to TRBD1. The CDR3 contains 17 residues. Germline loops: CDR1 SGHRS, CDR2 YFSETQ. With 4 bases clipped from V and 4 bases from J, the junction kept 9 bases outside the gene matches. CDR3 sequence (DNA): TGCGCCAGCAGCCGAGAAGACAGGGGGTCGGGGGCCAACGTCCTGACTTTC. It translates to CASSREDRGSGANVLTF.

The chain employs TRBV28 and TRBJ2-7, with 7 bases lining up with TRBD2. Trimming at V came to 6 bases and at J to 3 bases, leaving 11 bases not matched to a gene. This CDR3 has 15 amino acids. CDR1 MDHEN and CDR2 SYDVKM come from the germline V gene. The CDR3 sequence is CASRALRTSIYEQYF. As DNA, the CDR3 is TGTGCCAGCAGGGCCCTAAGGACTAGTATCTACGAGCAGTACTTC.

There are many counts of this clone. The chain recombines TRBV9 with TRBJ2-1, with D perhaps TRBD2 (6 bases). The V and J ends lost 0 bases and 7 bases respectively, with 11 bases between them. This CDR3 has 14 residues. The germline V gene has CDR1 SGDLS and CDR2 YYNGEE. The CDR3 coding sequence is TGTGCCAGCAGCGTAGCGGGGACTGCAAATGAGCAGTTCTTC. This sequence encodes CASSVAGTANEQFF.

This clone was counted only a few times. CDR3 coding DNA: TGTGCCAGCAGTTTCTCCAAGGGGAAGGCTGAAGCTTTCTTT. It codes for CASSFSKGKAEAFF. V and J are TRBV28 and TRBJ1-1, with D perhaps matching TRBD1 (5 bases). Germline loops: CDR1 MDHEN, CDR2 SYDVKM. This CDR3 comprises 14 residues. V lost 3 bases and J lost 6, with 14 bases in between.

This rearrangement joins TRBV7-2 to TRBJ2-3; perhaps TRBD2 as D (5 bases). Germline V gene lookup returns CDR1 SGHTA and CDR2 FQGNSA. The ends were cut back, 5 bases at V and 6 bases at J, with 12 bases in the middle. The CDR3 consists of 13 residues. The chain's CDR3 is CASSPGRDDTQYF. The CDR3 DNA reads as TGTGCCAGCAGCCCCGGTCGGGATGATACGCAGTATTTT. The full variable domain, with the rest looked up from reference TRBV7-2 and TRBJ2-3, is GAGVSQSPSNKVTEKGKDVELRCDPISGHTALYWYRQSLGQGLEFLIYFQGNSAPDKSGLPSDRFSAERTGGSVSTLTIQRTQQEDSAVYLCASSPGRDDTQYFGPGTRLTVL.

The chain couples TRBV21-1 to TRBJ1-4; the table calls TRBD1, which could not be checked here. TRBV21-1 is classified as a pseudogene. The CDR3 is made up of 15 amino acids. The CDR3: CASSHEGQENEKLFF. The CDR3 nucleotides are TGTGCCAGCAGCCATGAGGGACAGGAAAATGAAAAACTGTTTTTT.

The J gene is TRBJ2-5, the V gene TRBV4-1; 12 nucleotides align to TRBD2. CDR1 and CDR2 (germline): MGHRA, YSYEKL. This CDR3 spans 18 amino acids. The ends lost 1 base at V and 2 bases at J; junction bases unmatched: 8. CDR3 nucleotide sequence: TGCGCCAGCAGCCAAGGGGTACTAGCGGGAGGTAGACAAGAGACCCAGTACTTC. Amino acid sequence: CASSQGVLAGGRQETQYF.

In its sample, this clone was seen a few times. This chain joins TRBV27 and TRBJ1-2, with TRBD1 matching 8 bases. V was clipped by 4 bases and J by 5 bases; unmatched bases: 3. This CDR3 is built from 13 residues. In germline, CDR1 is MNHEY, CDR2 SMNVEV (reference sequence). The CDR3 reads CASSSQGVYGYTF. The CDR3 DNA is TGTGCCAGCAGTTCACAGGGGGTATATGGCTACACCTTC.

The genes are TRBV27 and TRBJ2-7; 13 positions agree with TRBD2. V lost 2 bases, J lost 3 bases, and 13 bases stayed unmatched. The CDR3 runs to 19 residues. Germline V gene lookup returns CDR1 MNHEY and CDR2 SMNVEV (reference sequence). CDR3 nucleotides: TGTGCCAGCAGTTTACAGTTTCGGACTAGCGGGAGTTTTAACTACGAGCAGTACTTC. As protein: CASSLQFRTSGSFNYEQYF.

Only a few counts were recorded for this clone. J is TRBJ1-1 and V is TRBV27; 7 bases fit TRBD1. This CDR3 is 18 amino acids long. Trimming at V came to 3 bases and at J to 0 bases, leaving 13 bases not matched to a gene. CDR1 is MNHEY, CDR2 SMNVEV, per germline (reference sequence). The CDR3 region has the DNA TGTGCCAGCAGTTTGGGGCGGACAGGAATAACTTTGAACACTGAAGCTTTCTTT. It specifies CASSLGRTGITLNTEAFF.

The chain has TRBV7-8 and TRBJ2-1; D may be TRBD2 (6 bases). This CDR3 comprises 14 residues. The germline V and J ends were trimmed by 7 bases and 2 bases, with 12 bases remaining between them. Germline CDR1 is SGHVS and CDR2 is FQNEAQ. In DNA form, the CDR3 reads TGTGCCAGCACCCCGGGACTGCCCTACAATGAGCAGTTCTTC. This sequence encodes CASTPGLPYNEQFF. The full variable domain, its missing parts supplied by reference TRBV7-8 and TRBJ2-1, is GAGVSQSPRYKVAKRGQDVALRCDPISGHVSLFWYQQALGQGPEFLTYFQNEAQLDKSGLPSDRFFAERPEGSVSTLKIQRTQQEDSAVYLCASTPGLPYNEQFFGPGTRLTVL.

This chain uses TRBV2 with TRBJ2-7, with 8 bases lining up with TRBD2. Per the germline V gene, CDR1 is SNHLY and CDR2 is FYNNEI. Germline trimming cut 5 bases from V and 6 bases from J; bases unmatched to any gene: 12. The CDR3 extends over 15 amino acids. In DNA, the CDR3 is TGTGCCAGCAGTTACTCGGGAGGGGGTTTTGGCGAGCAGTACTTC. As protein: CASSYSGGGFGEQYF.

J is TRBJ2-7 and V is TRBV4-1, with 10 nucleotides matching TRBD2. The V gene end was trimmed by 3 bases and the J gene end by 3 bases; junction bases not matched to a gene: 2. This CDR3 region has 14 residues. From germline, CDR1 is MGHRA and CDR2 YSYEKL. The CDR3 region is CASSHLAGVYEQYF. CDR3 nucleotides: TGCGCCAGCAGCCACCTAGCGGGAGTCTACGAGCAGTACTTC.

The rearrangement uses TRBV28 and TRBJ2-4; 9 bases are shared with TRBD2. This CDR3 is built from 16 residues. From germline, CDR1 is MDHEN and CDR2 SYDVKM. V lost 5 bases and J lost 3; bases outside the gene matches: 8. The CDR3, as DNA: TGTGCCAGCAGTCCTCTAGCGGGGCGCGGCAAAAACATTCAGTACTTC. Translated: CASSPLAGRGKNIQYF.